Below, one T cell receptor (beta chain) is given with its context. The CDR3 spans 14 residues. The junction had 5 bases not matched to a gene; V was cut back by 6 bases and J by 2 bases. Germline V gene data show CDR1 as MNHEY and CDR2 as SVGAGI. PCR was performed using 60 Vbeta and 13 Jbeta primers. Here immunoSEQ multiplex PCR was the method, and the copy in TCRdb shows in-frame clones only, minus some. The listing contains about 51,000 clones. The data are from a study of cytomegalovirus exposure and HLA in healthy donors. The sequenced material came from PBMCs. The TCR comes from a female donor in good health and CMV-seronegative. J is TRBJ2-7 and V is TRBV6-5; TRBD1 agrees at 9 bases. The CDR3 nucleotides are TGTGCCAGCAGACGGGACAGGGCTGCCTACGAGCAGTACTTC. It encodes CASRRDRAAYEQYF.